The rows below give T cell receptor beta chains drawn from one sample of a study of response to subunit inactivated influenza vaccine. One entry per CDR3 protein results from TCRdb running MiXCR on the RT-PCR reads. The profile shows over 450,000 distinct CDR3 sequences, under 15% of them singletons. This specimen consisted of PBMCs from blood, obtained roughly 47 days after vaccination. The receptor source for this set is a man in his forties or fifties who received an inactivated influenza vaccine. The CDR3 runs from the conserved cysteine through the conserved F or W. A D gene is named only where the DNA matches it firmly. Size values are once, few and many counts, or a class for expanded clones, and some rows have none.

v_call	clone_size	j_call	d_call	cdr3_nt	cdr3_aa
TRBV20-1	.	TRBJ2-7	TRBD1	TGCAGTGCTAGGGAGGGACAGGGAAACGAGCAGTACTTC	CSAREGQGNEQYF
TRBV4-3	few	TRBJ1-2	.	TGCGCCAGCAGCCTCCAGACAGGACCCTATGGCTACACCTTC	CASSLQTGPYGYTF
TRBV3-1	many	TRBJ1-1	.	TGTGCCAGCAGCCCCTCCTTTAACACTGAAGCTTTCTTT	CASSPSFNTEAFF
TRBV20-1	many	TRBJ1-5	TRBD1	TGCAGTGCTTATGAAACGGGACAGAATAGCAATCAGCCCCAGCATTTT	CSAYETGQNSNQPQHF
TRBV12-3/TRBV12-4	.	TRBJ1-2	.	TGTGCCAGCACCCAGGGGCAGAACTATGGCTACACCTTC	CASTQGQNYGYTF
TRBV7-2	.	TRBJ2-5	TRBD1	TGTGCCAGCAGCCCCACGGGACAGAGTAAAGAGACCCAGTACTTC	CASSPTGQSKETQYF
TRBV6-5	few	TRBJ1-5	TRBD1	TGTGCCAGCAGTTGGACAGGGTGGAATCAGCCCCAGCATTTT	CASSWTGWNQPQHF
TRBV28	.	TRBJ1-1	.	TGTGCCAGCAGTCAGGTGGTGGGAATGAACACTGAAGCTTTCTTT	CASSQVVGMNTEAFF
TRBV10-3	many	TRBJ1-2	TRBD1	TGTGCCATCAGTTATACAGGGGGCAGTTTCTATGGCTACACCTTC	CAISYTGGSFYGYTF
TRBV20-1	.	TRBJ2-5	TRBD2	TGCAGTGCTATTAGTAGCGGGAGGTGGGGAGAGACCCAGTACTTC	CSAISSGRWGETQYF
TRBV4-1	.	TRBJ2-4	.	TGCGCCAGCAGCCAAGAAGGGGGCAAAAACATTCAGTACTTC	CASSQEGGKNIQYF
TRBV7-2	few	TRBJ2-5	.	TGTGCCAGCAGCTTAGCGGCAGGGCGGGAGACCCAGTACTTC	CASSLAAGRETQYF
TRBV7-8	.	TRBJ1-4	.	TGTGCCAGCAGCGGACAGAGCCCTGTTGCTACTAATGAAAAACTGTTTTTT	CASSGQSPVATNEKLFF
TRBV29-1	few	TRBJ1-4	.	TGCAGCGGAAGTCAGGGGTCGGGAGAAAAACTGTTTTTT	CSGSQGSGEKLFF
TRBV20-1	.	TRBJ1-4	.	TGCAGTGCTACGCGGGACGGGTCTAATGAAAAACTGTTTTTT	CSATRDGSNEKLFF
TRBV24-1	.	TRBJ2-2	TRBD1	TGTGCCACCAGTGATCACCGGGACAGCGGCCCCGGGGAGCTGTTTTTT	CATSDHRDSGPGELFF
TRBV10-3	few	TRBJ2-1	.	TGTGCCATCAGGGAACAGGCGGACGTTTACAATGAGCAGTTCTTC	CAIREQADVYNEQFF
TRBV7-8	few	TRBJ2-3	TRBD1	TGTGCCAGCAGCTCCGGTTGGACAGGGGAGTCAGATACGCAGTATTTT	CASSSGWTGESDTQYF
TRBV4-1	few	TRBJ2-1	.	TGCGCCAGCAGCCAGGGGATCTGGGACGGAGCCTACAATGAGCAGTTCTTC	CASSQGIWDGAYNEQFF
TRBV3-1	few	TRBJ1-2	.	TGTGCCAGCAGCCAAGTTGGCACCGGCTTGGGTGACACCTTC	CASSQVGTGLGDTF
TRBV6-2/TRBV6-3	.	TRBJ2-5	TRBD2	TGTGCCACTCAACCGGGACTAGTCGTGCGCACACGTGGGACCCAGTACTTC	CATQPGLVVRTRGTQYF
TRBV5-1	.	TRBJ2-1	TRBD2	TGCGCCAGCAGCACGGGGGGGACATTAAGCTCCTACAATGAGCAGTTCTTC	CASSTGGTLSSYNEQFF
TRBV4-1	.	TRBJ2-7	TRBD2	TGCGCCAGCAGCCAACGGGAGGGGGGGGGCTCCTACGAGCAGTACTTC	CASSQREGGGSYEQYF
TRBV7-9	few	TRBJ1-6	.	TGTGCCAGCAGCTCCAGAACTGACTATAATTCACCCCTCCACTTT	CASSSRTDYNSPLHF
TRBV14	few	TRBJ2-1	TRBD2	TGTGCCAGCAGCCACCGAGGTAGCGGGAGCCACAATGAGCAGTTCTTC	CASSHRGSGSHNEQFF
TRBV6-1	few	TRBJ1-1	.	TGTGCCAGCAGATCAAGACAGATGAACACTGAAGCTTTCTTT	CASRSRQMNTEAFF
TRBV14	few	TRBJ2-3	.	TGTGCCAGCAGCCAAGGGGGCTTCACAGATACGCAGTATTTT	CASSQGGFTDTQYF
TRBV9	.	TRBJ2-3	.	TGTGCCAGCAGCCCTACGAAGGGAGATACGCAGTATTTT	CASSPTKGDTQYF
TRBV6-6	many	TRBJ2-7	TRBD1	TGTGCCAGCAGTGGGACAGGCTCCTACGAGCAGTACTTC	CASSGTGSYEQYF
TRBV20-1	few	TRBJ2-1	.	TGCAGTGCTAAGACTTACAATGAGCAGTTCTTC	CSAKTYNEQFF
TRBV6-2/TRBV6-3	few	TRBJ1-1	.	TGTGCCAGCAGTTACTCGACGGCTAGGAACACTGAAGCTTTCTTT	CASSYSTARNTEAFF
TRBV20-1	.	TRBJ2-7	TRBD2	TGCAGTGCTCGTACTAGCGGGGGAAACTACGAGCAGTACTTC	CSARTSGGNYEQYF
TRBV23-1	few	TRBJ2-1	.	TGCGCCAGCAGTCAATCCCTGGGCCATGAGCAGTTCTTC	CASSQSLGHEQFF